Following are 30 T cell receptor beta chains from one sample sequenced in a study of OX40 agonist ivuxolimab in advanced cancers. Library preparation was by the immunoSEQ multiplex PCR assay. Not all clones reach the TCRdb copy of this immuneACCESS table, which keeps in-frame sequences only. Checked studies attribute under half of the gap to unresolved V genes and leave the rest unexplained. The sample data list roughly 89,000 clones, and around four fifths of these were observed just once. The ten top clones hold under 2% of the sample. This material consisted of CD4+ or CD8+ T cells sorted from blood, taken in a trial of the OX40 agonist ivuxolimab. These receptors came from an adult with an advanced solid tumor such as melanoma, head and neck, liver or kidney cancer.

This chain links TRBV4-2 with TRBJ1-4, with TRBD1 matching over 8 bases. This CDR3 region has 15 residues. Germline CDR1 LGHNA, CDR2 YNFKEQ. V shed 0 bases and J 8 bases; nucleotides not matched to a gene: 5. In DNA form, the CDR3 reads TGTGCCAGCAGCCAAGAAGGACAGGGTGGGGAAAAACTGTTTTTT. It is translated as CASSQEGQGGEKLFF.

The V call is TRBV5-1, the J call TRBJ1-4; D gene uncertain. CDR1 is SGHRS and CDR2 is YFSETQ in the germline V gene. The CDR3 has 14 amino acids. The V gene lost 2 bases and the J gene lost 7 bases, with 12 bases spanning the gap. The CDR3 loop reads CASSFDMAGEKLFF. Written as DNA, the CDR3 is TGCGCCAGCAGCTTCGACATGGCGGGTGAAAAACTGTTTTTT. The variable domain in full, with the rest retrieved from reference TRBV5-1 and TRBJ1-4, is KAGVTQTPRYLIKTRGQQVTLSCSPISGHRSVSWYQQTPGQGLQFLFEYFSETQRNKGNFPGRFSGRQFSNSRSEMNVSTLELGDSALYLCASSFDMAGEKLFFGSGTQLSVL.

The chain recombines TRBV10-2 with TRBJ2-3, with D perhaps TRBD2 (6 bases). CDR3 length: 16 amino acids. The germline V gene has CDR1 WSHSY and CDR2 SAAADI. V lost 4 bases and J lost 1, with 15 bases in between. DNA for the CDR3: TGCGCCAGCAGTGGTGGGGGGATGGGTGGCACAGATACGCAGTATTTT. This gives the protein CASSGGGMGGTDTQYF.

V usage is TRBV9 and J usage is TRBJ1-6, with D hard to call. Germline V lookup: CDR1 SGDLS, CDR2 YYNGEE. This CDR3 is 14 amino acids long. V was cut by 0 bases and J by 7 bases, with 8 bases left in between. CDR3 sequence (DNA): TGTGCCAGCAGCGTAGACCCCAGCAATTCACCCCTCCACTTT. Amino acid sequence: CASSVDPSNSPLHF.

Here the CDR3 DNA reads TGTGCCAGCAGCTCCCGAGGGGGGGCGGACGAGCAGTACTTC. This translates into CASSSRGGADEQYF. The chain has TRBV7-2 and TRBJ2-7; tentatively, D is TRBD2 (7 bases). The CDR3 length is 14 residues. Looked up from germline, CDR1 is SGHTA and CDR2 is FQGNSA. The germline V and J ends were trimmed by 4 bases and 5 bases, with 15 bases remaining between them.

This clone was observed a single time. This rearrangement joins TRBV5-1 to TRBJ2-3; 7 nucleotides agree with TRBD2. CDR3 size: 13 residues. Germline V CDR1 and CDR2: SGHRS, YFSETQ. V shed 4 bases and J 6 bases; nucleotides not matched to a gene: 5. The CDR3 loop is CASSTTTSDTQYF. CDR3 nucleotides: TGCGCCAGCAGCACGACGACTAGCGATACGCAGTATTTT.

The V call is TRBV7-9, the J call TRBJ2-6; D might be TRBD1 (6 bases). This CDR3 contains 15 residues. The V end lost 5 bases, the J end lost 0 bases, and 8 bases lay between the germline ends. The germline V gene has CDR1 SEHNR and CDR2 FQNEAQ (reference sequence). CDR3 sequence reads: CASSNRVSGANVLTF. CDR3 nucleotides: TGTGCCAGCAGCAACAGGGTCTCTGGGGCCAACGTCCTGACTTTC.

The CDR3 DNA sequence: TGTGCCAGCAGTTCCCCGGGCTCCGTACGGTCCTACGAGCAGTACTTC. Translated, it gives CASSSPGSVRSYEQYF. The gene calls are TRBV28 and TRBJ2-7, with D unclear. The germline V gene has CDR1 MDHEN and CDR2 SYDVKM. V was clipped by 4 bases and J by 1 base, with 17 bases between them. The CDR3 is 16 amino acids.

This clone was seen once. The chain employs TRBV7-9 and TRBJ2-1; TRBD1 might be the D (6 bases). This CDR3 spans 15 amino acids. Germline assignment: CDR1 SEHNR and CDR2 FQNEAQ (reference sequence). V was shortened by 1 base and J by 6 bases, with 13 bases between the two germline ends. The CDR3 nucleotides read TGTGCCAGCAGCTTAGTGGCAGCCAGGGGCAATGAGCAGTTCTTC. The encoded protein is CASSLVAARGNEQFF.

This chain joins TRBV15 and TRBJ2-6, with D possibly TRBD2 on 6 matching bases. This CDR3 region has 17 residues. Germline V gene lookup returns CDR1 LNHNV and CDR2 YYDKDF (reference sequence). V gave up 2 bases and J gave up 4 bases, with 15 bases separating them. CDR3 sequence (DNA): TGTGCCACCAGCAGATCTGGGACTCCTCGAGGGGCCAACGTCCTGACTTTC. It yields the protein CATSRSGTPRGANVLTF.

This clone was recorded a few times. The chain has TRBV19 and TRBJ2-3, with TRBD2 identical over 12 bases. The V gene's germline CDR1 is LNHDA and CDR2 SQIVND (reference sequence). CDR3 length: 15 amino acids. J gave up 2 bases and V 4 bases, and 1 base lay outside the gene matches. CDR3 sequence reads: CASSRTSGATDTQYF. Written as DNA, the CDR3 is TGTGCCAGTAGTAGGACTAGCGGGGCCACAGATACGCAGTATTTT. Looking up the rest from reference TRBV19 and TRBJ2-3 gives the full variable domain: DGGITQSPKYLFRKEGQNVTLSCEQNLNHDAMYWYRQDPGQGLRLIYYSQIVNDFQKGDIAEGYSVSREKKESFPLTVTSAQKNPTAFYLCASSRTSGATDTQYFGPGTRLTVL.

This sequence joins TRBV10-3 and TRBJ2-7; 8 bases fit TRBD1. Losses at the gene ends were 7 bases for V and 2 bases for J; bases not matched to a gene: 4. Germline loops: CDR1 ENHRY, CDR2 SYGVKD. The CDR3 covers 13 residues. CDR3 protein: CAINGQGPYEQYF. Written as DNA, the CDR3 is TGTGCCATCAACGGACAGGGCCCCTACGAGCAGTACTTC.

The rearrangement links TRBV7-9 to TRBJ2-3, with a weak D call TRBD2 (6 bases). Between the trimmed V and J ends, which lost 5 bases and 4 bases, there was a span of 19 bases. Germline assignment: CDR1 SEHNR and CDR2 FQNEAQ (reference sequence). This CDR3 contains 16 residues. CDR3 in amino acids: CASSDRLGDIADTQYF. The CDR3 region has the DNA TGTGCCAGCAGCGACCGACTAGGCGACATCGCAGATACGCAGTATTTT.

The V gene is TRBV7-2, the J gene TRBJ2-3; D is perhaps TRBD1 (5 bases). Germline assignment: CDR1 SGHTA and CDR2 FQGNSA. The CDR3 runs 15 residues. Trimming took off 5 bases at V and 1 base at J, with 13 bases between the two ends. CDR3 coding DNA: TGTGCCAGCAGCCTCGGTGTAGGGGGCACAGATACGCAGTATTTT. Its translation is CASSLGVGGTDTQYF. Filled out from reference TRBV7-2 and TRBJ2-3, the complete variable domain reads GAGVSQSPSNKVTEKGKDVELRCDPISGHTALYWYRQSLGQGLEFLIYFQGNSAPDKSGLPSDRFSAERTGGSVSTLTIQRTQQEDSAVYLCASSLGVGGTDTQYFGPGTRLTVL.

This clone has just a few counts. The chain carries TRBV5-1 and TRBJ2-1; the D gene is possibly TRBD2 (6 bases). The germline V gene encodes CDR1 SGHRS and CDR2 YFSETQ. CDR3 length equals 15 residues. V dropped 4 bases and J dropped 0 bases, with 11 bases sitting between them. The CDR3 bases are TGCGCCAGCAGCGGAGGGCAGCCCTCCTACAATGAGCAGTTCTTC. It translates to CASSGGQPSYNEQFF. Using reference TRBV5-1 and TRBJ2-1 for the parts outside the CDR3, the full variable domain is KAGVTQTPRYLIKTRGQQVTLSCSPISGHRSVSWYQQTPGQGLQFLFEYFSETQRNKGNFPGRFSGRQFSNSRSEMNVSTLELGDSALYLCASSGGQPSYNEQFFGPGTRLTVL.

The chain links TRBV6-6 to TRBJ1-1, with D possibly being TRBD1 (6 bases). Germline values: CDR1 MNHNY, CDR2 SVGAGI (reference sequence). The V end lost 0 bases, the J end lost 5 bases, and 10 bases lay between the germline ends. The CDR3 spans 14 residues. The CDR3 loop is CASSYSGGATEAFF. Written as DNA, the CDR3 is TGTGCCAGCAGTTACTCGGGGGGGGCGACTGAAGCTTTCTTT.

The rearrangement links TRBV2 to TRBJ2-2; 8 bases fit TRBD1. The CDR3 loop spans 16 amino acids. The J segment lost 0 bases and the V segment lost 6 bases, leaving 6 bases of the junction unmatched. Per the germline V gene, CDR1 is SNHLY and CDR2 is FYNNEI. CDR3 protein: CASRQRQGSNTGELFF. The CDR3 bases are TGTGCCAGCAGACAGAGACAGGGGTCGAACACCGGGGAGCTGTTTTTT.

This chain joins TRBV18 and TRBJ1-5; weak D call: TRBD1 (6 bases). The V and J ends lost 2 bases and 2 bases respectively, with 7 bases between them. The CDR3 extends over 14 amino acids. In germline, CDR1 is KGHSH, CDR2 LQKENI. CDR3 DNA: TGTGCCAGCTCACCATCAGGGGGCAATCAGCCCCAGCATTTT. Protein sequence: CASSPSGGNQPQHF.

This rearrangement joins TRBV28 to TRBJ1-2; no definite D call. The CDR3 spans 15 residues. V lost 4 bases, J lost 2 bases, and 14 bases lay in between. Germline values: CDR1 MDHEN, CDR2 SYDVKM. CDR3 sequence reads: CASSSPPAVNYGYTF. CDR3 DNA sequence: TGTGCCAGCAGTTCCCCTCCGGCCGTCAACTATGGCTACACCTTC.

This rearrangement joins TRBV9 to TRBJ1-2; TRBD1 is a possible D gene (6 bases). Deletions cut 0 bases from V and 5 bases from J, with 8 bases between. Germline CDR1 reads SGDLS; CDR2 reads YYNGEE. This CDR3 has 13 residues. CDR3 coding DNA: TGTGCCAGCAGCGTAGTCACAGGGTATGGCTACACCTTC. It codes for CASSVVTGYGYTF.

The CDR3 region is CASRSPGQGDQPQHF. DNA of the CDR3: TGTGCCAGCAGATCACCGGGACAGGGAGATCAGCCCCAGCATTTT. V and J are TRBV6-6 and TRBJ1-5, with 9 bases identical to TRBD1. Germline assignment: CDR1 MNHNY and CDR2 SVGAGI (reference sequence). This CDR3 is built from 15 residues. J gave up 5 bases and V 6 bases, and 8 bases lay outside the gene matches.

The DNA for the CDR3 is TGTGCCAGCAGCTTGGGGGACTACGGCACAGATACGCAGTATTTT. It encodes CASSLGDYGTDTQYF. The J gene is TRBJ2-3, the V gene TRBV7-3; 7 bases are shared with TRBD2. CDR1 and CDR2 from the germline V gene are SGHTA and FQGTGA. The CDR3 covers 15 residues. V trimming: 3 bases; J trimming: 1 base; junction bases outside the gene matches: 4.

The rearrangement joins TRBV28 to TRBJ1-2; 10 bases agree with TRBD1. CDR3 length equals 15 residues. The V gene end was trimmed by 5 bases and the J gene end by 4 bases; junction bases not matched to a gene: 7. CDR1 is MDHEN and CDR2 is SYDVKM in the germline V gene. For the CDR3, the DNA is TGTGCCAGCAGTAGAAGGGACAGGGGAGGCTATGGCTACACCTTC. Protein product: CASSRRDRGGYGYTF.

This clone was seen just once. The chain carries TRBV28 and TRBJ1-2; the match to TRBD1 covers 9 bases. The germline CDR1 and CDR2 sequences are MDHEN and SYDVKM. V lost 6 bases to trimming and J lost 8 bases; unmatched junction nucleotides: 10. The CDR3 length is 14 residues. The CDR3 protein is CASRGTGSPEGYTF. DNA of the CDR3: TGTGCCAGCAGGGGGACAGGGAGCCCCGAGGGCTACACCTTC.

The chain is built from TRBV28 and TRBJ1-4; 7 nucleotides line up with TRBD1. V was pared by 6 bases and J by 10 bases, with 11 bases of the junction left unmatched. The CDR3 covers 14 residues. Looked up from germline, CDR1 is MDHEN and CDR2 is SYDVKM. The CDR3 region is CASRVAGTAGKLFF. In DNA form, the CDR3 reads TGTGCCAGCAGAGTGGCGGGGACAGCGGGAAAACTGTTTTTT.

The sample holds one count of this clone. The rearrangement links TRBV5-4 to TRBJ1-2, with D perhaps matching TRBD1 (6 bases). This CDR3 has 17 amino acids. In germline, CDR1 is SGHNT, CDR2 YYREEE (reference sequence). Trimming cost V 0 bases and J 8 bases, with 23 bases left between them. The CDR3, as DNA: TGTGCCAGCAGCTTGGCACAGGGTAACGTGAGGGGACGGGGCTACACCTTC. Translated: CASSLAQGNVRGRGYTF. The variable domain in full, completed from reference TRBV5-4 and TRBJ1-2, reads ETGVTQSPTHLIKTRGQQVTLRCSSQSGHNTVSWYQQALGQGPQFIFQYYREEENGRGNFPPRFSGLQFPNYSSELNVNALELDDSALYLCASSLAQGNVRGRGYTFGSGTRLTVV.

V is TRBV30 and J is TRBJ1-1; possible D gene TRBD1, 6 bases. The germline gives CDR1 GTSNPN, CDR2 SVGIG (reference sequence). The V and J ends lost 2 bases and 1 base respectively, with 11 bases between them. There are 14 residues in the CDR3. CDR3 residues: CAWSLDRRNTEAFF. The DNA for the CDR3 is TGTGCCTGGAGTCTCGACAGGCGGAACACTGAAGCTTTCTTT.

The V call is TRBV18, the J call TRBJ1-1; weak D call: TRBD1 (5 bases). V lost 3 bases and J 0 bases, leaving 8 bases between the germline ends. CDR3 length equals 14 residues. From germline, CDR1 is KGHSH and CDR2 LQKENI. CDR3 coding DNA: TGTGCCAGCTCACCGGGACGCATGAACACTGAAGCTTTCTTT. It codes for CASSPGRMNTEAFF.

V is TRBV19 and J is TRBJ2-1, with TRBD2 matching over 12 bases. Germline lookup yields CDR1 LNHDA and CDR2 SQIVND (reference sequence). With 7 bases clipped from V and 6 bases from J, the junction kept 22 bases outside the gene matches. The CDR3 is 20 amino acids. The DNA of the CDR3 is TGTGCCAGTACCCCATTAGGACGGGGAGGACTAGCGGGGAGGTTCAATGAGCAGTTCTTC. Encoded protein: CASTPLGRGGLAGRFNEQFF.

The chain is built from TRBV7-9 and TRBJ1-2, with D hard to call. This CDR3 contains 17 residues. Germline CDR1 is SEHNR and CDR2 is FQNEAQ (reference sequence). Trimming removed 7 bases at V and 5 bases at J, with 26 bases between. In DNA form, the CDR3 reads TGTGCCAGCACCGAGCTGGGCACAGACTCTACTGGGTATGGCTACACCTTC. Translation: CASTELGTDSTGYGYTF.